The sequence of this T cell receptor beta chain was determined in a study of blood T cell repertoires in COVID-19. Study context: Sample material is recorded as cDNA or gDNA derived from T cells, B-cell-depleted T cells, or PBMCs.

The CDR3 extends over 15 amino acids. J gave up 2 bases and V 3 bases, and 1 base lay outside the gene matches. Germline loops: CDR1 SGHTA, CDR2 FQGTGA. Authors' analysis steps: Estimates of nucleated cell counts were drawn from the amplification of reference gene primers. Only in-frame clones appear in the TCRdb table, and some are missing; sequencing was by immunoSEQ multiplex PCR. The V and J calls and clone size come from that table; D and trimming were worked out from the DNA. The sample gives approximately 350,000 clones, around 83% of which show up once; 5.1% is in the top ten. What the recovered Cohort 3 donors had was two negative PCRs, clearance, or symptom resolution. This clone was seen just once.

The receptor comes from a woman aged 45-59 years who had recovered from COVID-19. Specimen: PBMCs or T cells enriched from blood (not recorded which). The V and J genes are TRBV7-3 and TRBJ2-3; the match to TRBD2 covers 11 bases. CDR3 in DNA: TGTGCCAGCAGCTTTAGCGGGGGGGCCACAGATACGCAGTATTTT. This encodes CASSFSGGATDTQYF.